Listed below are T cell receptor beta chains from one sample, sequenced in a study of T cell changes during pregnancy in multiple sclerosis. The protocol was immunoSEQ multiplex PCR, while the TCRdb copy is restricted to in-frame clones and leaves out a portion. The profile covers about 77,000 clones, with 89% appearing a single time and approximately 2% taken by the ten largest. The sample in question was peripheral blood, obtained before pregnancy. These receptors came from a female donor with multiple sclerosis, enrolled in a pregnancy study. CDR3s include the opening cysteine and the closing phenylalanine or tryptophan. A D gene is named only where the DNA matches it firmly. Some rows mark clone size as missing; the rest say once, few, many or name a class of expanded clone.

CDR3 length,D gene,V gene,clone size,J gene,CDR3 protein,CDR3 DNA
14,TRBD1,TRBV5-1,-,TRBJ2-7,CASSPETGVHEQYF,TGCGCCAGCAGCCCTGAAACAGGGGTCCACGAGCAGTACTTC
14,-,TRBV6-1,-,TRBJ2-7,CASSDQQGSYEQYF,TGTGCCAGCAGTGACCAACAGGGATCCTACGAGCAGTACTTC
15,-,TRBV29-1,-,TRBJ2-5,CSVEDRVTGGKTQYF,TGCAGCGTTGAAGACCGGGTAACAGGTGGAAAGACCCAGTACTTC
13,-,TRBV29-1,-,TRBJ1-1,CSTRGGVNTEAFF,TGCAGCACGAGGGGGGGGGTGAACACTGAAGCTTTCTTT
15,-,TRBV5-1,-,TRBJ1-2,CASSLDRGFNYGYTF,TGCGCCAGCAGCTTGGATCGGGGGTTTAACTATGGCTACACCTTC
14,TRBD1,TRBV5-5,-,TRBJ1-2,CASSRDRGNYGYTF,TGTGCCAGCAGTCGGGACAGGGGTAACTATGGCTACACCTTC
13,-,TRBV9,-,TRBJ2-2,CASSVGIAGELFF,TGTGCCAGCAGCGTAGGCATAGCCGGGGAGCTGTTTTTT
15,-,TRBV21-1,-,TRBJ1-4,CASSMRTRACEKLFF,TGTGCCAGCAGCATGAGGACGCGGGCATGCGAAAAACTGTTTTTT
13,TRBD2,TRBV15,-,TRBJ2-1,CATSGRGRTEQFF,TGTGCCACCAGCGGGAGGGGCCGAACTGAGCAGTTCTTC
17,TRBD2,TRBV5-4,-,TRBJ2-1,CASSQRFSSGGVNEQFF,TGTGCCAGCAGCCAAAGGTTTAGTAGCGGGGGGGTAAATGAGCAGTTCTTC
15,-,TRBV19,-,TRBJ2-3,CASSQLAGGKDTQYF,TGTGCCAGTAGCCAACTTGCGGGCGGTAAAGATACGCAGTATTTT
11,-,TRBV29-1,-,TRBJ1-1,CSAESYTEAFF,TGCAGCGCAGAAAGTTATACTGAAGCTTTCTTT
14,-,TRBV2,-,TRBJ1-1,CASSRGLDTTEAFF,TGTGCCAGCAGTCGGGGTCTAGACACCACTGAAGCTTTCTTT
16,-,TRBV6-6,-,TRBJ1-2,CASSYSRTTGYYGYTF,TGTGCCAGCAGTTACTCGAGGACCACAGGCTACTATGGCTACACCTTC
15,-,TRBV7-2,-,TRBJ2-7,CASSYDRYTPYEQYF,TGTGCCAGCAGTTATGACAGATATACTCCCTACGAGCAGTACTTC
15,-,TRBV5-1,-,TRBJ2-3,CASSWGAGSTDTQYF,TGCGCCAGCAGCTGGGGAGCGGGTAGCACAGATACGCAGTATTTT
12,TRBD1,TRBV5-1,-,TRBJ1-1,CASSLGQGGAFF,TGCGCCAGCAGCTTGGGACAGGGGGGGGCTTTCTTT
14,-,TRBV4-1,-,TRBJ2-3,CASSQVFVTDTQYF,TGCGCCAGCAGCCAAGTGTTCGTCACAGATACGCAGTATTTT
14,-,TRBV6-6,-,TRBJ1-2,CASRAPNANYGYTF,TGTGCCAGCAGGGCCCCCAATGCTAACTATGGCTACACCTTC
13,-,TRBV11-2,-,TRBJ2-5,CASGGAVQETQYF,TGTGCCAGCGGGGGGGCAGTACAAGAGACCCAGTACTTC
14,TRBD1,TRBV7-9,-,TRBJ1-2,CASSHIDRAYGYTF,TGTGCCAGCAGCCATATCGACAGGGCCTATGGCTACACCTTC
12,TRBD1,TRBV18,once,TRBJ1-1,CASSPQGAEAFF,TGTGCCAGCTCACCTCAGGGGGCTGAAGCTTTCTTT
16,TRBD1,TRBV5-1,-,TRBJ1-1,CASSLGAGGGNTEAFF,TGCGCCAGCAGCTTGGGAGCAGGGGGAGGGAACACTGAAGCTTTCTTT
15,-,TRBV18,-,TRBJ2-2,CASSPPSGAVGELFF,TGTGCCAGCTCACCACCGTCAGGGGCGGTCGGGGAGCTGTTTTTT
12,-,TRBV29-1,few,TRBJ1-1,CSVAPGGTEAFF,TGCAGCGTGGCCCCAGGAGGCACTGAAGCTTTCTTT
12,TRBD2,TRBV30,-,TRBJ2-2,CAWSVAGGELFF,TGTGCCTGGAGTGTAGCGGGGGGGGAGCTGTTTTTT
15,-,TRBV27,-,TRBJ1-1,CASSFGAGANTEAFF,TGTGCCAGCAGTTTTGGGGCAGGGGCGAACACTGAAGCTTTCTTT
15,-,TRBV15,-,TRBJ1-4,CATSRQGGRNEKLFF,TGTGCCACCAGCCGCCAAGGGGGAAGGAATGAAAAACTGTTTTTT
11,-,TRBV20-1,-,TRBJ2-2,CSAGGTGELFF,TGCAGTGCCGGGGGCACCGGGGAGCTGTTTTTT
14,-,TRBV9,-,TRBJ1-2,CASSPGRADYGYTF,TGTGCCAGCAGCCCCGGCAGGGCTGACTATGGCTACACCTTC
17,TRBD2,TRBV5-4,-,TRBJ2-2,CASSLAGSGGASGELFF,TGTGCCAGCAGCTTGGCCGGCAGCGGGGGGGCGAGCGGGGAGCTGTTTTTT
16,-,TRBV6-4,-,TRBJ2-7,CASSDSTAGALDEQYF,TGTGCCAGCAGTGACTCGACCGCGGGGGCTCTCGACGAGCAGTACTTC
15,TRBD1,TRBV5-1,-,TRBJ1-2,CASTLGTASNYGYTF,TGCGCCAGCACACTCGGGACAGCTTCTAACTATGGCTACACCTTC
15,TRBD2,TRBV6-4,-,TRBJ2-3,CASSDSGGAPDTQYF,TGTGCCAGCAGTGACTCCGGGGGGGCTCCAGATACGCAGTATTTT
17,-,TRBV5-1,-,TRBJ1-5,CASSAPGVDPEGQPQHF,TGCGCCAGCAGCGCCCCGGGGGTCGACCCTGAGGGTCAGCCCCAGCATTTT
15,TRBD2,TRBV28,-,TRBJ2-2,CASSGLAGGTGELFF,TGTGCCAGCAGTGGACTAGCGGGGGGCACCGGGGAGCTGTTTTTT
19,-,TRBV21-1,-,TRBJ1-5,CASSKRDAGGEEGNQPQHF,TGTGCCAGCAGCAAAAGAGATGCAGGGGGAGAGGAAGGGAATCAGCCCCAGCATTTT
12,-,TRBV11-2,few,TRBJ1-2,CASSSSVYGYTF,TGTGCCAGCAGCTCGTCCGTCTATGGCTACACCTTC
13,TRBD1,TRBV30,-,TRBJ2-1,CALDRGAYNEQFF,TGTGCCCTCGACAGGGGGGCTTACAATGAGCAGTTCTTC
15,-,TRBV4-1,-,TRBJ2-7,CASSLTGQSGYEQYF,TGCGCCAGCAGCCTAACGGGACAAAGCGGTTACGAGCAGTACTTC
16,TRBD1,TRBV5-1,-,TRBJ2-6,CASSLVGGDGANVLTF,TGCGCCAGCAGCTTGGTAGGGGGCGATGGGGCCAACGTCCTGACTTTC
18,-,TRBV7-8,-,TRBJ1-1,CASTREKDPGGENTEAFF,TGTGCCAGCACCCGAGAAAAGGATCCCGGAGGGGAGAACACTGAAGCTTTCTTT
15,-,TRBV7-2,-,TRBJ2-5,CASSSRRTGKETQYF,TGTGCCAGCAGCTCTCGGCGGACCGGGAAAGAGACCCAGTACTTC